This paragraph reports one TCR beta chain. Its cognate antigen is unknown. This entry comes from a study of cytomegalovirus exposure and HLA in healthy donors. Study-level information: A data release that came early held some 84 million unique TCRs from HLA-typed donors.

Researchers ran the PCR with 60 Vbeta and 13 Jbeta primers. This table comes from immunoSEQ multiplex PCR, and its TCRdb copy is limited to in-frame clones, with some not included. The repertoire holds 110,000 to 150,000 clones, with roughly 77% as singletons. Overall study findings and caveats: Sequencing probably produced one cluster of sequence variants that were highly shared. When analyzed later, a missense DCLRE1C variant was found to be linked to TCR beta V- and J-gene trimming. Relative to the approximately 670-donor mean, N-insertions were reportedly fewer in an Asian-associated ancestry cluster in a later analysis.

The V gene's germline CDR1 is MDHEN and CDR2 SYDVKM. CDR3 length: 13 amino acids. Trimming removed 1 base at V and 6 bases at J, with 10 bases between. The material sequenced was PBMCs. This rearrangement joins TRBV28 to TRBJ2-7; maybe TRBD2 (6 bases). The clonotype comes from a male donor in good health and CMV-seronegative. The CDR3 loop reads CASSLFSGAEQYF. CDR3 nucleotides: TGTGCCAGCAGTTTATTCTCGGGAGCCGAGCAGTACTTC.